This TCR beta chain was captured in a study of vaccination effects on CD4 cells after COVID-19. The repertoire was sequenced with immunoSEQ multiplex PCR; TCRdb's copy has only in-frame clones and lacks some. The sample lists tens of thousands of clones, under 75% occurring once. Before any sequencing was done, the ViraFEST assay used viral peptide pools to expand antigen-specific CD4+ T cells. CD4+ T cell isolation took place after nine to eleven days of culture. None of these healthy vaccinees had been infected with SARS-CoV-2 before vaccination. Germline values: CDR1 MDHEN, CDR2 SYDVKM. The length of the CDR3 is 12 residues. This clone turned up a few times. Its specificity is unknown. At one end, the junction sequence differs from germline, possibly due to a read error.

The rearrangement uses TRBV28 and TRBJ1-5; TRBD1 matches at 7 bases. This receptor was taken from a human donor who received a COVID-19 vaccine. Source: CD4+ T cells from PBMCs cultured with SARS-CoV-2 spike peptides, taken before COVID-19 vaccination. CDR3 loop: CASLGPPGQPSF. For the CDR3, the DNA is TGTGCCAGCCTAGGCCCTCCGGGACAGCCAAGTTTT.